This T cell receptor beta chain emerged from a study of blood T cell repertoires in COVID-19. The CDR3 runs 15 residues. Trimming took off 5 bases at V and 4 bases at J, with 16 bases between the two ends. Germline V gives CDR1 MNHEY, CDR2 SVGAGI. Assay: immunoSEQ multiplex PCR; the TCRdb copy retains only in-frame clones and omits some. The data hold 330,000 or so clones, with roughly 90% observed a single time. This TCR came from a young woman who had been exposed to COVID-19. The V and J genes are TRBV6-5 and TRBJ2-3, with D possibly being TRBD2 (5 bases). The specimen was PBMCs or T cells enriched from blood (not recorded which). The DNA for the CDR3 is TGTGCCAGCAGTAGGACTCAGACACAAGCAGATACGCAGTATTTT. This codes for CASSRTQTQADTQYF.